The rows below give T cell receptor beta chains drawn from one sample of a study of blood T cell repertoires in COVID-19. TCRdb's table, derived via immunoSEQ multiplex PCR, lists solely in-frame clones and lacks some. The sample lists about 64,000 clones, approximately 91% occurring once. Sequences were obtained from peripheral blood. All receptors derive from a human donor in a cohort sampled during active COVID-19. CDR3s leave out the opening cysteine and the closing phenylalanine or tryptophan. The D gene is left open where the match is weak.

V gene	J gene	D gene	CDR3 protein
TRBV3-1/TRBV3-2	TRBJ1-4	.	ASSQVGGGYEKLF
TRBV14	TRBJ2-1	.	ASSQDRGSYNEQF
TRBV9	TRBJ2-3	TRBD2	ASNQRDNTDTQY
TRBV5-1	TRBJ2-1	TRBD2	ASSLRESGMAF
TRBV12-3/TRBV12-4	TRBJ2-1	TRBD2	ASSQTGGEF
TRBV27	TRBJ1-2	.	ASSLAQGVDYGYT
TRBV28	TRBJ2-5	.	ASSLAGRETQY
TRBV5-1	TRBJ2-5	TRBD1	ASSLSRRGTGETQY
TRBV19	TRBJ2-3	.	ASSIDRGDLSTDTQY
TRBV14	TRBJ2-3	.	ASSSQSTDTQY
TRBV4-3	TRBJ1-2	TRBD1	ASSQEGRTGDYVNYGYT
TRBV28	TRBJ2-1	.	ASSWAEEQF
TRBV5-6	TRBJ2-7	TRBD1	ASSETGVPYEQY
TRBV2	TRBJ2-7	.	ASRSTGSYEQY
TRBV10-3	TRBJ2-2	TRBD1	AIHAGTENTGELF
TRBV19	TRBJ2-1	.	ASSRGRAYNEQF
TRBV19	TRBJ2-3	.	ASSIDGRGITDTQY
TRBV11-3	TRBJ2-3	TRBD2	ASSLFAGASYTDTQY
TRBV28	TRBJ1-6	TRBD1	ASSLPVSGGSPLH
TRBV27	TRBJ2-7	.	ASSLSPGTYYEQY
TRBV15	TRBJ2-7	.	ATSRDHRSEQY
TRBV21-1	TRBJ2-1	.	ASSNGGGISYNEQF
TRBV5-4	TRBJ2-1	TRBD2	ASSLEVGEGLYNEQF
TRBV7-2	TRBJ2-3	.	ASSLGVGAGTDTQY
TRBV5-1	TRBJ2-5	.	ASSPGQAQETQY
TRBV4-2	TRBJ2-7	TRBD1	ASSPGQVNSYEQY
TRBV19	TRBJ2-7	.	ASSTRASVPYEQY
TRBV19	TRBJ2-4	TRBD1	ASSIGTDLAKNIQY
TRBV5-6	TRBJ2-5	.	ASSLNRGQETQY
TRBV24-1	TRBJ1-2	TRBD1	ATSDAQGYGYGYT
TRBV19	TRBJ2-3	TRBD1	ASMEDRWTDTQY
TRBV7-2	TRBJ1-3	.	ASSSATGTGNTIY
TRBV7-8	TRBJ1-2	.	ASSLGTRIYGYT
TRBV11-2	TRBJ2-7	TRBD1	ASSLGQGDSYEQY
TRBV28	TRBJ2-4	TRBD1	ASSRQGQNIQY
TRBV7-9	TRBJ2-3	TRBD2	ASSASTSESTDTQY
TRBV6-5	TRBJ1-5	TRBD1	ASTLGQGGRRPQH
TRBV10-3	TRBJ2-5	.	AISEPQETQY
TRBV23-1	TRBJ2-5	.	ASSSCWWGDSPLGETQY
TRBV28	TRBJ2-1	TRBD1	ASRTSDRGINEQF
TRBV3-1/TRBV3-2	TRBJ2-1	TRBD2	ASSQSSGLNEQF
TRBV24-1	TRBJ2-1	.	ATSDFRGPSSYNEQF
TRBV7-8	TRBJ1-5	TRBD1	ASSGRDRGRNQPQH
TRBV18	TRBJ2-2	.	ASSPPSSGELF
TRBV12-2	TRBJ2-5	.	ASRIKGQGSVVVGTQY
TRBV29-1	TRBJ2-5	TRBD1	SVVRGLQETQY
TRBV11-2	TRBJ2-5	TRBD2	ASRLGGGGETQY
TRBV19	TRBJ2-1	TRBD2	ASRPRLAGGPGNYNEQF
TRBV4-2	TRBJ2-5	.	ASSLSGEVHGEY
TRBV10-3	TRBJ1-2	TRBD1	AISRGQGDYGYT
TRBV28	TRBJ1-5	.	ASSLWNRDNQPQH
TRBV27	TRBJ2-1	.	ASSLRRLQSSYNEQF
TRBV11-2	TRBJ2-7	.	ASSFGAEYEQY
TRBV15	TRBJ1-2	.	ATSRDRRVYGYT
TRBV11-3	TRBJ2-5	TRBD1	ASSPRGTGGQETQY
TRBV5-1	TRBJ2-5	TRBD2	ASSLGRGGAETQY